The 9 T cell receptor beta chains presented below share a single source sample, sequenced in a study of neurological immune-mediated disorders. MiXCR, applied by TCRdb to the 5' RACE reads, yields one record per CDR3 protein. The sample yields tens of thousands of distinct CDR3 sequences, 2% to 3% seen once. The sequencing sample was made of PBMCs. Every receptor here comes from a woman in her thirties with multiple sclerosis.

The sample holds many counts of this clonotype. The chain recombines TRBV5-5 with TRBJ2-2; no reliable D call. CDR3 size: 15 residues. CDR1 and CDR2 from the germline V gene are SGHKS and YYEKEE (reference sequence). The ends were cut back, 1 base at V and 4 bases at J, with 11 bases in the middle. The chain's CDR3 is CASSLRAPLTGELFF. CDR3 bases: TGTGCCAGCAGCTTGAGGGCACCCCTCACCGGGGAGCTGTTTTTT. Drawing the rest from reference TRBV5-5 and TRBJ2-2, the complete variable domain is DAGVTQSPTHLIKTRGQQVTLRCSPISGHKSVSWYQQVLGQGPQFIFQYYEKEERGRGNFPDRFSARQFPNYSSELNVNALLLGDSALYLCASSLRAPLTGELFFGEGSRLTVL.

The sample holds many counts of this clonotype. The rearrangement joins TRBV5-1 to TRBJ1-5, with unresolved D. The ends were cut back, 0 bases at V and 7 bases at J, with 11 bases in the middle. The CDR3 has 14 amino acids. Germline V gives CDR1 SGHRS, CDR2 YFSETQ. The CDR3 nucleotides read TGCGCCAGCAGCTTGGCCGAAGGAGGGCAGCCCCAGCATTTT. It yields the protein CASSLAEGGQPQHF. The full variable domain, its missing parts supplied by reference TRBV5-1 and TRBJ1-5, is KAGVTQTPRYLIKTRGQQVTLSCSPISGHRSVSWYQQTPGQGLQFLFEYFSETQRNKGNFPGRFSGRQFSNSRSEMNVSTLELGDSALYLCASSLAEGGQPQHFGDGTRLSIL.

This clonotype was counted only a few times. This chain uses TRBV5-1 with TRBJ2-7, with 9 bases identical to TRBD2. The CDR3 is made up of 12 amino acids. Looked up from germline, CDR1 is SGHRS and CDR2 is YFSETQ. Unmatched junction bases numbered 3, after V lost 5 bases and J lost 6 bases. The CDR3 here is CASSAGGTEQYF. The CDR3 nucleotides read TGCGCCAGCAGTGCGGGAGGGACCGAGCAGTACTTC.

This clonotype appeared many times. The J gene is TRBJ1-1, the V gene TRBV29-1; 7 positions match TRBD1. CDR3 length: 14 amino acids. V lost 6 bases and J lost 3; bases outside the gene matches: 10. Germline loops: CDR1 SQVTM, CDR2 ANQGSEA. CDR3 amino acids: CSVDTGDTDTEAFF. DNA of the CDR3: TGCAGCGTCGATACAGGGGATACTGACACTGAAGCTTTCTTT.

This clonotype has at least ten counts. The chain is built from TRBV9 and TRBJ2-6, with D unresolved. The V end was cut by 1 base, the J end by 4 bases, with 6 bases between. Germline lookup yields CDR1 SGDLS and CDR2 YYNGEE. CDR3 size: 14 residues. CDR3 nucleotide sequence: TGTGCCAGCAGCGTAACGTCCGGGGCCAACGTCCTGACTTTC. Translated, it gives CASSVTSGANVLTF.

Ten or more counts support this clonotype. V gene TRBV5-5 combines with J gene TRBJ1-1; D ambiguous. The CDR3 loop spans 14 amino acids. Trimming took 3 bases from V and 1 from J, leaving 10 bases between them. Germline V gives CDR1 SGHKS, CDR2 YYEKEE (reference sequence). The CDR3 sequence: CASSWRSENTEAFF. Written as DNA, the CDR3 is TGTGCCAGCAGCTGGAGGTCAGAGAACACTGAAGCTTTCTTT. Complete variable domain (other parts from reference TRBV5-5 and TRBJ1-1): DAGVTQSPTHLIKTRGQQVTLRCSPISGHKSVSWYQQVLGQGPQFIFQYYEKEERGRGNFPDRFSARQFPNYSSELNVNALLLGDSALYLCASSWRSENTEAFFGQGTRLTVV.

A remark on this clonotype: As the CDR3 is not closed by the conserved phenylalanine or tryptophan, this likely results from a read error. The genes are TRBV7-2 and TRBJ2-5; D is uncertain. There are 13 residues in the CDR3. V lost 1 base and J 2 bases, leaving 5 bases between the germline ends. Germline values: CDR1 SGHTA, CDR2 FQGNSA. Written as DNA, the CDR3 is TGTGCCAGCAGCTTAGAGGTACAAGAGACCCAGTACTGC. Amino acid sequence: CASSLEVQETQYC.

This clonotype was seen a few times. A much larger clone lies one base from this, so it may be a read error. V gene TRBV20-1 combines with J gene TRBJ2-1; D is undetermined. CDR1 and CDR2 from the germline V gene are DFQATT and SNEGSKA (reference sequence). This CDR3 comprises 13 residues. V lost 7 bases and J 0 bases, leaving 10 bases between the germline ends. The CDR3 loop is CSDKGSSYNEQFF. Here the CDR3 DNA reads TGCAGTGATAAGGGCAGCTCCTACAATGAGCAGTTCTTC.

This clonotype appeared many times. The V and J genes are TRBV3-1 and TRBJ2-2; 10 bases are shared with TRBD1. CDR3 length equals 17 residues. Germline CDR1 and CDR2: LGHDT and YNNKEL (reference sequence). V gave up 0 bases and J gave up 4 bases; unmatched junction bases: 5. The CDR3 region has the DNA TGTGCCAGCAGCCAAGAGGGACAGGGGACGGTCACCGGGGAGCTGTTTTTT. It translates to CASSQEGQGTVTGELFF.